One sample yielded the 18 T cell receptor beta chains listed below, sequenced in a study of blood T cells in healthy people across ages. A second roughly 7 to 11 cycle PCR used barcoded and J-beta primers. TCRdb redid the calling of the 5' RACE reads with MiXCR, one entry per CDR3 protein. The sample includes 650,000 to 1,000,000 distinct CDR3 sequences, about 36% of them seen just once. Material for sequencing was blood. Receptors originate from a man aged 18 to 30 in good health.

In DNA, the CDR3 is TGCGCCAGCACCGGGTGGGGTTCGGGACAGTTCTTC. Its translation: CASTGWGSGQFF. This chain connects TRBV4-1 to TRBJ2-1; weak D call: TRBD2 (5 bases). The CDR3 length is 12 residues. Trimming pared 7 bases from V and 13 bases from J, leaving 17 bases between. CDR1 MGHRA and CDR2 YSYEKL come from the germline V gene.

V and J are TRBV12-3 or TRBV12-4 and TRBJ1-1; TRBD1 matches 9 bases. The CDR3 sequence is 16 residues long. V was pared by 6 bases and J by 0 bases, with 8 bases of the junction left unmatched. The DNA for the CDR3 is TGTGCCAGCAGCCGAAGACAGGGGGGGGTGAACACTGAAGCTTTCTTT. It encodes CASSRRQGGVNTEAFF.

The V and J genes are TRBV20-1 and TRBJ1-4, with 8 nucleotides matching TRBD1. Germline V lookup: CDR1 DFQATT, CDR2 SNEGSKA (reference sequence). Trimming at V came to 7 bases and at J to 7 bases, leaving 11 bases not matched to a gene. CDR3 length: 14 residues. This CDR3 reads CSGMQGANGEKLFF. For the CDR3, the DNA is TGCAGTGGTATGCAGGGGGCGAACGGTGAAAAACTGTTTTTT.

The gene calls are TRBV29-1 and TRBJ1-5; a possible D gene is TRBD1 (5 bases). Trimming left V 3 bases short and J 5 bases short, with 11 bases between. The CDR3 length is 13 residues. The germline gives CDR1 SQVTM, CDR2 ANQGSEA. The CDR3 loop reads CSVDTQGYQPQHF. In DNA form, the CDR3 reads TGCAGCGTTGACACCCAGGGCTATCAGCCCCAGCATTTT.

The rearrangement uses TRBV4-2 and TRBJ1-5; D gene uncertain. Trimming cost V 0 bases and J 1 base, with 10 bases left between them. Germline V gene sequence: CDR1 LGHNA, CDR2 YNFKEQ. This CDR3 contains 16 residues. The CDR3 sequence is CASSQDPWESNQPQHF. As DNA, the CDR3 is TGTGCCAGCAGCCAAGATCCTTGGGAAAGCAATCAGCCCCAGCATTTT.

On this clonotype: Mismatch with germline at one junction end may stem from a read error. CDR3 region: CASSQGHRVEPPHF. Written as DNA, the CDR3 is TGTGCCAGCAGCCAAGGTCACAGGGTAGAACCCCCCCACTTT. This chain connects TRBV3-1 to TRBJ1-6; perhaps TRBD1 as D (6 bases). The CDR3 has 14 residues. The germline V gene has CDR1 LGHDT and CDR2 YNNKEL (reference sequence). Looking up the rest from reference TRBV3-1 and TRBJ1-6 gives the full variable domain: DTAVSQTPKYLVTQMGNDKSIKCEQNLGHDTMYWYKQDSKKFLKIMFSYNNKELIINETVPNRFSPKSPDKAHLNLHINSLELGDSAVYFCASSQGHRVEPPHFGNGTRLTVT.

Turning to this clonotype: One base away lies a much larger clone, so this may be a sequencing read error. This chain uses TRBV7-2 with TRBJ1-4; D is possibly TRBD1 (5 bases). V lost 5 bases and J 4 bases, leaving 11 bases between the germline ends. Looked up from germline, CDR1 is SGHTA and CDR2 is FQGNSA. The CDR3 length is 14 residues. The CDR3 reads CASSVSTDNEKLFF. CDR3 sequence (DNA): TGTGCCAGCAGCGTATCGACAGATAATGAAAAACTGTTTTTT.

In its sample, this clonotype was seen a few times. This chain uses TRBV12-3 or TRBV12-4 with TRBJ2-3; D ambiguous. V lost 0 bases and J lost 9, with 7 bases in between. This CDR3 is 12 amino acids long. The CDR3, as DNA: TGTGCCAGCAGTTTAGCGCAGGCCACGCAGTATTTT. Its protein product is CASSLAQATQYF.

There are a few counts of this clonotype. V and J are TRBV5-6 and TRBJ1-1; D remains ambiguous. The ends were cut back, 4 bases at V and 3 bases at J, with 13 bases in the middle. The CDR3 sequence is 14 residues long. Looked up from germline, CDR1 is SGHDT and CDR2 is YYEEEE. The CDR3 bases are TGTGCCAGCAGCCCGAACCCCCTCTACACTGAAGCTTTCTTT. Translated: CASSPNPLYTEAFF. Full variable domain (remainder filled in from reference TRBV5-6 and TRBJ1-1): DAGVTQSPTHLIKTRGQQVTLRCSPKSGHDTVSWYQQALGQGPQFIFQYYEEEERQRGNFPDRFSGHQFPNYSSELNVNALLLGDSALYLCASSPNPLYTEAFFGQGTRLTVV.

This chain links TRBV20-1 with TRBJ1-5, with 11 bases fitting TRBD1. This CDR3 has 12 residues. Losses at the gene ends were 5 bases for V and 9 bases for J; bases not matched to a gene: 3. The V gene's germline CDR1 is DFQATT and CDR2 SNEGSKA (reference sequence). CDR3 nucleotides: TGCAGTGCTGGGACAGGGGGGGGGCCCCAGCATTTT. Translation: CSAGTGGGPQHF.

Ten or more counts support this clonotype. CDR3 protein: CASSLDTYGYTF. Written as DNA, the CDR3 is TGTGCCAGCAGCTTAGACACCTATGGCTACACCTTC. The genes are TRBV7-9 and TRBJ1-2; D is unresolved. Trimming shortened V by 1 base and J by 4 bases, and 4 bases separated the two germline ends. CDR1 is SEHNR and CDR2 is FQNEAQ in the germline V gene (reference sequence). The CDR3 contains 12 residues. The whole variable domain, remainder taken from reference TRBV7-9 and TRBJ1-2, is DTGVSQNPRHKITKRGQNVTFRCDPISEHNRLYWYRQTLGQGPEFLTYFQNEAQLEKSRLLSDRFSAERPKGSFSTLEIQRTEQGDSAMYLCASSLDTYGYTFGSGTRLTVV.

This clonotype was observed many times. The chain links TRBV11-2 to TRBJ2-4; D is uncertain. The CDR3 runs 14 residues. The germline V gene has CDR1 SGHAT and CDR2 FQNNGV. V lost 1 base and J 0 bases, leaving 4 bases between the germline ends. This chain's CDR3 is CASSLVIAKNIQYF. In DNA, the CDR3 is TGTGCCAGCAGCTTAGTTATAGCCAAAAACATTCAGTACTTC.

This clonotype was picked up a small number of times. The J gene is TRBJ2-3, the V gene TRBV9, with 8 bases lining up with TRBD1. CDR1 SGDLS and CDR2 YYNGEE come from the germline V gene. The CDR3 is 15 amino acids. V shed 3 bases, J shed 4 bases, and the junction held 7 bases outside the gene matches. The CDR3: CASSASGGRSDTQYF. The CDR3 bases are TGTGCCAGCAGCGCGTCAGGGGGCAGGTCAGATACGCAGTATTTT.

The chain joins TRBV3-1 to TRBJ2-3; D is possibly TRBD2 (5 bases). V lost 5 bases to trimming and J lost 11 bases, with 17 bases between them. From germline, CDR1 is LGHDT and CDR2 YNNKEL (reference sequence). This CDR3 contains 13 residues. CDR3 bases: TGTGCCAGCAGCATCCCCCTATCGGACTTGCAGTATTTT. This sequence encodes CASSIPLSDLQYF.

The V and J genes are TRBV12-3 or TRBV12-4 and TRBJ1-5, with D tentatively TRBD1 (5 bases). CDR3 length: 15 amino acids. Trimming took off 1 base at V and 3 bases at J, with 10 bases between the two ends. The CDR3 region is CASSLGGSLNQPQHF. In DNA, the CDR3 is TGTGCCAGCAGTTTAGGGGGCAGCCTCAATCAGCCCCAGCATTTT.

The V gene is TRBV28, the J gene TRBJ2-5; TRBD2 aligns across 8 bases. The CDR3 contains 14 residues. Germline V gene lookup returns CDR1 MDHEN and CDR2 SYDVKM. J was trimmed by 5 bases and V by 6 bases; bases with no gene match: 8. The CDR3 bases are TGTGCCAGCAGACCGGGACTAGTTGGGGAGACCCAGTACTTC. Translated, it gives CASRPGLVGETQYF.

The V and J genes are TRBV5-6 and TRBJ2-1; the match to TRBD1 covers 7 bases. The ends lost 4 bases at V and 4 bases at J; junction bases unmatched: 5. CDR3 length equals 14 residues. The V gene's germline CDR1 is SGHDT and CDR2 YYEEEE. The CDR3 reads CASSPGQVYNEQFF. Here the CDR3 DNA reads TGTGCCAGCAGCCCAGGACAGGTTTACAATGAGCAGTTCTTC.

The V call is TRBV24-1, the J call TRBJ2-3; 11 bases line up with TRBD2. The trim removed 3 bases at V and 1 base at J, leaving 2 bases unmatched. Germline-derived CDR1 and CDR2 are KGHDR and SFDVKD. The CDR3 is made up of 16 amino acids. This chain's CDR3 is CATSDASGGRTDTQYF. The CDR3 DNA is TGTGCCACCAGTGATGCTAGCGGGGGGCGCACAGATACGCAGTATTTT.